Presented here are 8 T cell receptor beta chains from one specimen sequenced in a study of control samples from healthy donors and cancer patients. Sequencing used immunoSEQ multiplex PCR; TCRdb keeps in-frame clones, though not all of them. The table lists around 110,000 clones, 88% of them singletons. The sequenced sample was blood. These receptor sequences come from a woman between 70 and 85 years old in good health.

The chain joins TRBV11-3 to TRBJ1-3; no clear D gene. Germline-derived CDR1 and CDR2 are SGHNT and YENEEA. Trimming pared 1 base from V and 3 bases from J, leaving 7 bases between. This CDR3 spans 14 amino acids. Written as DNA, the CDR3 is TGTGCCAGCAGCTTAGGAACGGGTGGAAACACCATATATTTT. It translates to CASSLGTGGNTIYF.

The chain carries TRBV6-6 and TRBJ2-6; D not resolved. The CDR3 covers 16 residues. The V end lost 5 bases, the J end lost 1 base, and 12 bases lay between the germline ends. Germline values: CDR1 MNHNY, CDR2 SVGAGI (reference sequence). The CDR3 DNA reads TGTGCCAGCAGTAGGGCTACAGCTTCTGGGGCCAACGTCCTGACTTTC. It is translated as CASSRATASGANVLTF.

The chain recombines TRBV7-8 with TRBJ1-3, with D maybe TRBD1 (6 bases). The germline V gene has CDR1 SGHVS and CDR2 FQNEAQ. The length of the CDR3 is 17 residues. Trimming took 5 bases from V and 4 from J, leaving 21 bases between them. Here the CDR3 reads CASSAGGLVRSGNTIYF. The CDR3, as DNA: TGTGCCAGCAGCGCTGGGGGCCTAGTCCGTTCCGGAAACACCATATATTTT.

The table lists this clone with a count of one. The V gene is TRBV15, the J gene TRBJ2-7; a weak D match, TRBD2 (6 bases). The germline V gene has CDR1 LNHNV and CDR2 YYDKDF (reference sequence). The CDR3 loop spans 15 amino acids. Trimming removed 7 bases at V and 3 bases at J, with 19 bases between. This CDR3 reads CATKESAGNFYEQYF. The CDR3 DNA reads as TGTGCCACCAAGGAGTCGGCGGGAAACTTCTACGAGCAGTACTTC.

This chain links TRBV19 with TRBJ2-1, with D tentatively TRBD2 (5 bases). The V end lost 1 base, the J end lost 4 bases, and 11 bases lay between the germline ends. This CDR3 spans 15 amino acids. Germline values: CDR1 LNHDA, CDR2 SQIVND (reference sequence). CDR3 sequence reads: CASSIGDGNYNEQFF. Written as DNA, the CDR3 is TGTGCCAGTAGTATAGGCGACGGGAATTACAATGAGCAGTTCTTC.

V is TRBV5-1 and J is TRBJ2-5; 7 bases agree with TRBD2. Germline V CDR1 and CDR2: SGHRS, YFSETQ. V was pared by 1 base and J by 1 base, with 4 bases of the junction left unmatched. The CDR3 sequence is 15 residues long. CDR3: CASSLNGGSQETQYF. CDR3 nucleotides: TGCGCCAGCAGCTTGAACGGGGGGAGCCAAGAGACCCAGTACTTC. Complete variable domain (other parts from reference TRBV5-1 and TRBJ2-5): KAGVTQTPRYLIKTRGQQVTLSCSPISGHRSVSWYQQTPGQGLQFLFEYFSETQRNKGNFPGRFSGRQFSNSRSEMNVSTLELGDSALYLCASSLNGGSQETQYFGPGTRLLVL.

This chain joins TRBV13 and TRBJ1-2; 7 positions agree with TRBD1. Germline V CDR1 and CDR2: PRHDT, FYEKMQ (reference sequence). Losses at the gene ends were 5 bases for V and 0 bases for J; bases not matched to a gene: 6. This CDR3 region has 15 residues. The CDR3 region has the DNA TGTGCCAGCAGCACCCGGACAGGTACTAACTATGGCTACACCTTC. This codes for CASSTRTGTNYGYTF.

This clone was seen only a few times. CDR3 region: CASRGGEVIARSPLHF. For the CDR3, the DNA is TGTGCAAGTCGCGGCGGAGAAGTAATCGCGAGGTCACCCCTCCACTTT. The V and J genes are TRBV12-2 and TRBJ1-6. TRBV12-2 has pseudogene status. The CDR3 extends over 16 amino acids.